The entry below gives a single T cell receptor (beta chain) sequence along with its context. Libraries were prepared by immunoSEQ multiplex PCR; TCRdb keeps only in-frame clonotypes and omits some of them. This repertoire shows some 22,000 clones, 40% to 45% found once; its top ten account for approximately 1.6%. V lost 6 bases and J 2 bases, leaving 8 bases between the germline ends. CDR3 size: 13 residues. Looked up from germline, CDR1 is KGHSH and CDR2 is LQKENI. The data belong to a study of graft-versus-host responses after intestinal transplantation. Study-level information: Recipients were all induced with anti-thymocyte globulin, then given tacrolimus and steroids for around three years. The study, taken as a whole, reports: GvH clones occurred in recipient marrow; some first appeared in ileum or blood.

Responders labeled with CFSE (about 200,000) were plated with about 200,000 irradiated, violet-dye-labeled stimulators. The source material was alloreactive CD8+ T cells from a mixed lymphocyte reaction culture, sampled before intestinal transplant. Subset given: CFSE-low proliferating T cells sorted from roughly six-day pre-transplant mixed lymphocyte reaction (GvH or HvG direction). The receptor comes from a human patient who received an intestinal transplant. The V gene is TRBV18, the J gene TRBJ1-5, with D perhaps TRBD1 (5 bases). This CDR3 is CASSPTGNQPQHF. CDR3 in DNA: TGTGCCAGCTCCCCGACAGGCAATCAGCCCCAGCATTTT.